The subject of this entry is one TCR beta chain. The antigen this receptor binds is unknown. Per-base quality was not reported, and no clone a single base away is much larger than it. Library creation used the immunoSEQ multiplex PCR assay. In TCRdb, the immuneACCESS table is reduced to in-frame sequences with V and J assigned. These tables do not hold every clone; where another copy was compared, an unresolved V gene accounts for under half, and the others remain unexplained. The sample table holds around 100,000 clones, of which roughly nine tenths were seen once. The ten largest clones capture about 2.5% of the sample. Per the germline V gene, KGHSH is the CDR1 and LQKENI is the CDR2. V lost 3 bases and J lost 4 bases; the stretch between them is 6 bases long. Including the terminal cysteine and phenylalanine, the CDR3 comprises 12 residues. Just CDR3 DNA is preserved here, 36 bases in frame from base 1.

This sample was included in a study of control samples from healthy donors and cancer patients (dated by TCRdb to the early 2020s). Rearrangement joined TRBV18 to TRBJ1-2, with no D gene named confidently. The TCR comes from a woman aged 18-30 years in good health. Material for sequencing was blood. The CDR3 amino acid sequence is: CASSPVGYGYTF. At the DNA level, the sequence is TGTGCCAGCTCACCGGTAGGCTATGGCTACACCTTC.